This TCR beta chain was profiled in a study of PD-L1 blockade in urothelial cancer (dated by TCRdb to 2016 to 2017). For the wider study: Every patient began therapy in 2014 and was given atezolizumab 1,200 mg intravenously every 3 weeks. Blood samples yielded a median of roughly 140,000 T cells and some 80,000 unique TCRs, with median clonality approximately 0.08. An ECOG performance status of 0 or 1 was recorded for the patients, and 0 to 3 prior chemotherapy regimens had been received by the patients. Under 30 patients had pretreatment blood TCR-seq, approximately 24 had at least one posttreatment blood collection, and approximately 24 had tumor TCR-seq. About 85% of the roughly 29 patients were males with bladder-origin urothelial cancer, and about two thirds of the roughly 30 reported a prior smoking history. Whole exome sequencing and RNA sequencing of pretreatment tumors were performed alongside TCR sequencing in the same patients. TCR sequencing covered pretreatment tumor samples and matched, serially collected peripheral blood taken before and after atezolizumab treatment. The study was an exploratory multi-omic analysis of somatic, immune and clinical correlates of response to PD-L1 blockade with atezolizumab in urothelial cancer. Durable clinical benefit was defined as progression-free survival longer than 6 months, and TCR features were also tested against progression-free and overall survival. Eight to ten patients achieved durable clinical benefit and approximately 20 did not. Blood samples were analyzed at 3 weeks after treatment start (second dose) and at 6 weeks after treatment start.

The time point label for this specimen denotes: pretreatment peripheral blood. The cohort included some 30 patients with locally advanced or metastatic urothelial carcinoma who were treated at Memorial Sloan Kettering on a trial protocol. Peripheral blood mononuclear cells were collected pretreatment and during treatment, with between 1 and 8 total time points per patient. The Qiagen DNeasy Blood extraction kit was used to purify genomic DNA from total PBMCs and from tumor samples. Collected pretreatment and during treatment, PBMCs were isolated and stored as previously described. From its cysteine to its phenylalanine, the CDR3 spans 14 amino acids. Only the CDR3 region is kept as DNA, spanning 42 bases read in frame from base 1. Trimming removed 1 base from V and 3 bases from J, leaving 7 bases between the germline ends. The germline V gene encodes CDR1 MDHEN and CDR2 SYDVKM. Overall results and qualifications from the work: Patients with durable benefit showed greater expansion of tumor-associated TCR clones in peripheral blood 3 weeks after starting treatment (n = 22, p = 0.022). Because the sample size was small (n ≈ 29) and many of the analyses were exploratory, the results are meant to be hypothesis-generating. A pretreatment peripheral blood TCR clonality below the median was linked to improved progression-free and overall survival.

Comments on this clone: No cognate antigen has been identified for it. No much larger clonotype is one base removed from it; base qualities were not supplied.

Each PCR received spiked-in synthetic TCR analog templates so that absolute template abundance could be estimated from read counts. TCRbeta CDR3 regions were amplified from genomic DNA with bias-controlled V and J gene primers using the immunoSEQ assay. Sequencing of rearranged TCRbeta segments was performed at approximately 20X coverage. Concerning the study's data processing: Clustering was used to correct sequencing errors, and CDR3s were annotated against IMGT to assign V, D and J genes. Only productive TCRbeta rearrangements were used in downstream analyses, excluding out-of-frame or stop-codon sequences. Clonality was computed as one minus Shannon entropy normalized by the log of the number of unique productive sequences. Clones differing between time points or between blood and tumor were identified using Fisher's exact test with Benjamini-Hochberg correction, with an adjusted p below 0.01 applied as the threshold. Imported from immuneACCESS, the table was reduced by TCRdb to in-frame sequences with V and J called. These copies leave out some clones; in studies compared against another copy, an unresolved V gene accounts for under half, and the cause of the remainder is not known. V, J and clone size were drawn from that table, and D and trimming were deduced from the DNA. The sample table lists some 44,000 clones, around 81% of them with a count of one. The biggest ten clones account for 15% to 20% of the sample.

The chain joins TRBV28 to TRBJ1-5, with no D gene named confidently. The sample consisted of PBMCs, taken around atezolizumab (anti-PD-L1) treatment. The clonotype was recovered from a man in his sixties with urothelial cancer. The bases read TGTGCCAGCAGTTTATACGGGGACAATCAGCCCCAGCATTTT. It codes for CASSLYGDNQPQHF.